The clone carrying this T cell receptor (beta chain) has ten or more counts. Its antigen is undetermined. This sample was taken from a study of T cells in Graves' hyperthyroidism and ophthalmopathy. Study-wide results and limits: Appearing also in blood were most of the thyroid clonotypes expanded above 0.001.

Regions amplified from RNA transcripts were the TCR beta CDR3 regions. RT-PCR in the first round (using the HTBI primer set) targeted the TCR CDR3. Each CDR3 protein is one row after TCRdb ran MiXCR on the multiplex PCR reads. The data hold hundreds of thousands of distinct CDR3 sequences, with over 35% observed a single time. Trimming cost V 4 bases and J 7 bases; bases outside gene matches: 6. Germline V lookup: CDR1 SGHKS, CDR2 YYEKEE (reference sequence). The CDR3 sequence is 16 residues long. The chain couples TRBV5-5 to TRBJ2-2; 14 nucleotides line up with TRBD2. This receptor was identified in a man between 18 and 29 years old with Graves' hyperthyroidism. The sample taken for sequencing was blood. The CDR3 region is CASSPGTSGGGGELFF. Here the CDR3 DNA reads TGTGCCAGCAGCCCAGGGACTAGCGGGGGAGGCGGGGAGCTGTTTTTT.